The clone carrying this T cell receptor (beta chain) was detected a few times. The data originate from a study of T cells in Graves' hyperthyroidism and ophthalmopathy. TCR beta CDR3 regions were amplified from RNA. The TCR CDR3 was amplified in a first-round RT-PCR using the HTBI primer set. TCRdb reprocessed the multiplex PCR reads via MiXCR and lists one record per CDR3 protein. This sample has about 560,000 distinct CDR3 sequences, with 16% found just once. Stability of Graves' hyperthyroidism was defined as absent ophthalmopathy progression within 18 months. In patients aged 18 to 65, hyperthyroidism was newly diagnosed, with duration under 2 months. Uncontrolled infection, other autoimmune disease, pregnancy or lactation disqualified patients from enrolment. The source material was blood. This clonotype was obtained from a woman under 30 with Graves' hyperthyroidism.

In nucleotides, the CDR3 is TGCGCCAGCGGACAGAAAGAGACCCAGTACTTC. It encodes CASGQKETQYF. This chain connects TRBV5-1 to TRBJ2-5; D is possibly TRBD1 (6 bases). Trimming shortened V by 7 bases and J by 3 bases, and 7 bases separated the two germline ends. The CDR3 spans 11 residues. The V gene's germline CDR1 is SGHRS and CDR2 YFSETQ.